This is a list of T cell receptor beta chains from one sample in a study of blood T cell repertoires in COVID-19. Profiled with immunoSEQ multiplex PCR; TCRdb holds only in-frame clones, not every one. Here the sample spans roughly 80,000 clones, around 88% being singletons. The sample taken for sequencing was peripheral blood. The receptors here all came from an elderly woman with active or convalescent COVID-19. The CDR3 runs from the conserved cysteine through the conserved F or W. The order of the fields is clone size, J gene, V gene, D gene, CDR3 DNA, CDR3 protein. D genes are given only for firm matches. Size tells how often a clone was seen (once, few, many) or the class of an expanded clone, and some rows leave it out.

clone_size: NA; j_call: TRBJ2-3; v_call: TRBV5-1; d_call: NA; cdr3_nt: TGCGCCAGCAGTTCCGGGGGTACAGATACGCAGTATTTT; cdr3_aa: CASSSGGTDTQYF
clone_size: NA; j_call: TRBJ1-2; v_call: TRBV5-1; d_call: TRBD1; cdr3_nt: TGCGCCAGCAGCGATACTGCAGGGGGCGATGGCTACACCTTC; cdr3_aa: CASSDTAGGDGYTF
clone_size: NA; j_call: TRBJ2-2; v_call: TRBV28; d_call: TRBD1; cdr3_nt: TGTGCCAGCAGCCGACGGGACAGGAACACCGGGGAGCTGTTTTTT; cdr3_aa: CASSRRDRNTGELFF
clone_size: NA; j_call: TRBJ2-1; v_call: TRBV24-1; d_call: NA; cdr3_nt: TGTGCCACCAGTGACCTTCTAGAGACGAGTGAGCAGTTCTTC; cdr3_aa: CATSDLLETSEQFF
clone_size: once; j_call: TRBJ1-6; v_call: TRBV9; d_call: NA; cdr3_nt: TGTGCCAGCAGCGTAGGTCACACCGTTTATAATTCACCCCTCCACTTT; cdr3_aa: CASSVGHTVYNSPLHF
clone_size: NA; j_call: TRBJ1-2; v_call: TRBV12-3/TRBV12-4; d_call: NA; cdr3_nt: TGTGCCAGCAGTTCGTGGACAGACTATGGCTACACCTTC; cdr3_aa: CASSSWTDYGYTF
clone_size: NA; j_call: TRBJ2-7; v_call: TRBV10-2; d_call: TRBD1; cdr3_nt: TGCGCCAGCAGTGTACCGGACAGGAACGAGCAGTACTTC; cdr3_aa: CASSVPDRNEQYF
clone_size: NA; j_call: TRBJ2-2; v_call: TRBV1; d_call: NA; cdr3_nt: TGCACCAGCAGCCAACCCCGATCCAGCGGGGCCCGTTTCGCGAACACCGGGGAGCTGTTTTTT; cdr3_aa: CTSSQPRSSGARFANTGELFF
clone_size: NA; j_call: TRBJ1-1; v_call: TRBV5-4; d_call: NA; cdr3_nt: TGTGCCAGCAGGATACAAGGACGGGGTCGGAGCACTGAAGCTTTCTTT; cdr3_aa: CASRIQGRGRSTEAFF
clone_size: NA; j_call: TRBJ2-3; v_call: TRBV5-1; d_call: TRBD2; cdr3_nt: TGCGCCAGCAGCCCGCAGAGGACTAGCGGAAGCACAGATACGCAGTATTTT; cdr3_aa: CASSPQRTSGSTDTQYF
clone_size: NA; j_call: TRBJ2-7; v_call: TRBV28; d_call: NA; cdr3_nt: TGTGCCAGCAGTTTGGGGCGCCCCTTCGTTTCCTACGAGCAGTACTTC; cdr3_aa: CASSLGRPFVSYEQYF
clone_size: NA; j_call: TRBJ2-7; v_call: TRBV6-5; d_call: NA; cdr3_nt: TGTGCCAGCCCCCTCCTACACGAGCAGTACTTC; cdr3_aa: CASPLLHEQYF
clone_size: many; j_call: TRBJ2-7; v_call: TRBV30; d_call: NA; cdr3_nt: TGTGCCTGGAGTTCCCCGGAGATCCTTACGAGGCAGTACTTC; cdr3_aa: CAWSSPEILTRQYF
clone_size: NA; j_call: TRBJ2-7; v_call: TRBV5-1; d_call: TRBD1; cdr3_nt: TGCGCCAGCAGCTTGGAGTCTGACAGGGCCGAGCAGTACTTC; cdr3_aa: CASSLESDRAEQYF
clone_size: NA; j_call: TRBJ2-1; v_call: TRBV11-2; d_call: TRBD1; cdr3_nt: TGTGCCAGCAGCTTACTAAGGGGGCTCCTTTACAATGAGCAGTTCTTC; cdr3_aa: CASSLLRGLLYNEQFF
clone_size: NA; j_call: TRBJ2-3; v_call: TRBV10-3; d_call: NA; cdr3_nt: TGTGCCATCAGTGTCGAGGCTAGCACGCAGTATTTT; cdr3_aa: CAISVEASTQYF
clone_size: NA; j_call: TRBJ2-3; v_call: TRBV6-1; d_call: NA; cdr3_nt: TGTGCCAGCAGTGAAAATAGGCCTAGGTACACAGATACGCAGTATTTT; cdr3_aa: CASSENRPRYTDTQYF
clone_size: NA; j_call: TRBJ2-1; v_call: TRBV29-1; d_call: TRBD2; cdr3_nt: TGCAGCGTTGGCGGGAGATCCTACAATGAGCAGTTCTTC; cdr3_aa: CSVGGRSYNEQFF
clone_size: NA; j_call: TRBJ1-6; v_call: TRBV28; d_call: NA; cdr3_nt: TGTGCCAGCGGAACAAATGACAGGAGCTCCTATAATTCACCCCTCCACTTT; cdr3_aa: CASGTNDRSSYNSPLHF
clone_size: NA; j_call: TRBJ2-1; v_call: TRBV24-1; d_call: NA; cdr3_nt: TGTGCCACCACTAAAGGGGTGGGTCCCCACAATGAGCAGTTCTTC; cdr3_aa: CATTKGVGPHNEQFF
clone_size: NA; j_call: TRBJ2-7; v_call: TRBV3-1/TRBV3-2; d_call: NA; cdr3_nt: TGTGCCAGCAGCCAAGATCGAGGATACTACGAGCAGTACTTC; cdr3_aa: CASSQDRGYYEQYF
clone_size: NA; j_call: TRBJ1-3; v_call: TRBV28; d_call: TRBD1; cdr3_nt: TGTGCCAGCAGTTCTGTCAGGGGGGTCTCTGGAAACACCATATATTTT; cdr3_aa: CASSSVRGVSGNTIYF
clone_size: NA; j_call: TRBJ2-3; v_call: TRBV11-1; d_call: TRBD1; cdr3_nt: TGTGCCAGCAGCTCGGACAGGGGTTATACAGATACGCAGTATTTT; cdr3_aa: CASSSDRGYTDTQYF
clone_size: NA; j_call: TRBJ1-1; v_call: TRBV14; d_call: TRBD1; cdr3_nt: TGTGCCAGCAGCCAACGGACAGGGGGATTGAACACTGAAGCTTTCTTT; cdr3_aa: CASSQRTGGLNTEAFF
clone_size: NA; j_call: TRBJ2-7; v_call: TRBV6-2/TRBV6-3; d_call: NA; cdr3_nt: TGTGCCAGCAGCCCTCAGGGCCCGGGCTACGAGCAGTACTTC; cdr3_aa: CASSPQGPGYEQYF
clone_size: NA; j_call: TRBJ2-1; v_call: TRBV5-8; d_call: NA; cdr3_nt: TGTGCCAGCAGCGAGATTGGTACTTCCACTGAGCAGTTCTTC; cdr3_aa: CASSEIGTSTEQFF
clone_size: NA; j_call: TRBJ1-6; v_call: TRBV14; d_call: NA; cdr3_nt: TGTGCCAGCAGCCCATGGACCCCAGGGGCGCTTCCGTCACCCCTCCACTTT; cdr3_aa: CASSPWTPGALPSPLHF
clone_size: NA; j_call: TRBJ2-7; v_call: TRBV7-9; d_call: TRBD2; cdr3_nt: TGTGCCAGCAGCTTAGGAGGCGGGGGGCGCTACGAGCAGTACTTC; cdr3_aa: CASSLGGGGRYEQYF
clone_size: once; j_call: TRBJ1-2; v_call: TRBV11-2; d_call: TRBD1; cdr3_nt: TGTGCCAGCAGCTCTCCAGGGGGGTATGGCTACACCTTC; cdr3_aa: CASSSPGGYGYTF
clone_size: NA; j_call: TRBJ2-3; v_call: TRBV19; d_call: TRBD1; cdr3_nt: TGTGCCAGTAGTATCGGGACAGGGTGGGGCACAGATACGCAGTATTTT; cdr3_aa: CASSIGTGWGTDTQYF